The 31 T cell receptor beta chains below were found in one sample sequenced in a study of blood T cell repertoires in COVID-19. TCRdb's table, derived via immunoSEQ multiplex PCR, lists solely in-frame clones and lacks some. The sample records approximately 250,000 clones, roughly 86% being singletons. Sequences were obtained from PBMCs or T cells enriched from blood (not recorded which). These receptors came from a woman in her twenties or thirties who had recovered from COVID-19.

V and J are TRBV7-9 and TRBJ2-7; D is unresolved. V shed 5 bases and J shed 2 bases, with 13 bases lying between them. Germline CDR1 SEHNR, CDR2 FQNEAQ (reference sequence). CDR3 length: 14 residues. The CDR3 DNA reads as TGTGCCAGCAGCGGCAGGCTTCGGCCCTACGAGCAGTACTTC. It translates to CASSGRLRPYEQYF.

V is TRBV7-8 and J is TRBJ1-3; unclear D gene. The germline V and J ends were trimmed by 5 bases and 0 bases, with 8 bases remaining between them. The CDR3 loop spans 14 amino acids. Germline lookup yields CDR1 SGHVS and CDR2 FQNEAQ. CDR3 nucleotides: TGTGCCAGCAGCCCCCCCCTCTCTGGAAACACCATATATTTT. Its translation: CASSPPLSGNTIYF.

The gene calls are TRBV20-1 and TRBJ2-5; no firm D call. Looked up from germline, CDR1 is DFQATT and CDR2 is SNEGSKA (reference sequence). The V gene lost 2 bases and the J gene lost 5 bases, with 3 bases spanning the gap. There are 10 residues in the CDR3. The CDR3 loop reads CSARLETQYF. As DNA, the CDR3 is TGCAGTGCTAGACTTGAGACCCAGTACTTC.

The chain has TRBV24-1 and TRBJ1-4, with a possible D match to TRBD1 (5 bases). The germline gives CDR1 KGHDR, CDR2 SFDVKD. Trimming removed 4 bases at V and 3 bases at J, with 11 bases between. The CDR3 is made up of 15 amino acids. The CDR3 loop reads CATSDPGSPNEKLFF. The CDR3 DNA sequence: TGTGCCACCAGTGACCCAGGGTCGCCTAATGAAAAACTGTTTTTT.

J is TRBJ1-2 and V is TRBV7-9; 12 nucleotides agree with TRBD1. The CDR3 runs to 17 residues. V was clipped by 5 bases and J by 3 bases; unmatched bases: 10. Germline lookup yields CDR1 SEHNR and CDR2 FQNEAQ (reference sequence). For the CDR3, the DNA is TGTGCCAGCAGCACCCGGGACAGGGGGCGCTTTGACTATGGCTACACCTTC. As protein: CASSTRDRGRFDYGYTF.

This clone was seen only once. This chain links TRBV5-1 with TRBJ2-5; 7 nucleotides match TRBD1. V shed 1 base and J 4 bases; nucleotides not matched to a gene: 4. The CDR3 runs 14 residues. From germline, CDR1 is SGHRS and CDR2 YFSETQ. The CDR3 reads CASSLRGQGETQYF. CDR3 coding DNA: TGCGCCAGCAGCTTGAGGGGGCAGGGAGAGACCCAGTACTTC.

The chain is built from TRBV3-1 (or the pseudogene TRBV3-2) and TRBJ1-2; 8 positions agree with TRBD1. The CDR3 covers 17 residues. Germline V gives CDR1 LGHDT, CDR2 YNNKEL (reference sequence). V lost 0 bases, J lost 5 bases, and 11 bases stayed unmatched. As DNA, the CDR3 is TGTGCCAGCAGCCAAGATCCGAGACAGGGGTTTTTTTATGGCTACACCTTC. Its translation is CASSQDPRQGFFYGYTF.

The chain carries TRBV5-6 and TRBJ2-7; D ambiguous. V shed 1 base and J shed 2 bases, with 7 bases lying between them. CDR1 is SGHDT, CDR2 YYEEEE, per germline. The CDR3 runs 13 residues. CDR3 nucleotide sequence: TGTGCCAGCAGCTTGAACGGTCCCTACGAGCAGTACTTC. As protein: CASSLNGPYEQYF. The full variable domain, its missing parts supplied by reference TRBV5-6 and TRBJ2-7, is DAGVTQSPTHLIKTRGQQVTLRCSPKSGHDTVSWYQQALGQGPQFIFQYYEEEERQRGNFPDRFSGHQFPNYSSELNVNALLLGDSALYLCASSLNGPYEQYFGPGTRLTVT.

The chain has TRBV27 and TRBJ1-4; TRBD1 matches 7 bases. In germline, CDR1 is MNHEY, CDR2 SMNVEV (reference sequence). With V trimmed by 5 bases and J by 5 bases, 14 bases remained unmatched. The CDR3 runs to 17 residues. CDR3 sequence: CASSEDYQTGRNEKLFF. CDR3 nucleotide sequence: TGTGCCAGCAGTGAGGACTACCAGACAGGGAGGAATGAAAAACTGTTTTTT.

The gene calls are TRBV6-5 and TRBJ2-3; D may be TRBD2 (6 bases). The CDR3 extends over 15 amino acids. Germline values: CDR1 MNHEY, CDR2 SVGAGI. Trimming took off 2 bases at V and 0 bases at J, with 9 bases between the two ends. CDR3 bases: TGTGCCAGCAGTTACCTGGCGGGGAGCACAGATACGCAGTATTTT. Translation: CASSYLAGSTDTQYF.

This chain uses TRBV27 with TRBJ1-2; 10 nucleotides match TRBD1. This CDR3 region has 16 residues. Germline V gene data show CDR1 as MNHEY and CDR2 as SMNVEV (reference sequence). V lost 3 bases, J lost 1 base, and 5 bases stayed unmatched. CDR3 nucleotide sequence: TGTGCCAGCAGTTTGGGACAGGGGTGGGTTAACTATGGCTACACCTTC. It specifies CASSLGQGWVNYGYTF.

The chain employs TRBV5-1 and TRBJ2-5; TRBD2 aligns across 9 bases. V lost 3 bases, J lost 4 bases, and 7 bases stayed unmatched. This CDR3 contains 15 residues. Germline CDR1 and CDR2: SGHRS and YFSETQ. CDR3 DNA: TGCGCCAGCAGCTCAATTCCGACTAGCGGAGAGACCCAGTACTTC. Translating gives CASSSIPTSGETQYF.

The CDR3 nucleotides are TGCGCCAGCAGCTTGGCGGGACAAACGAACACTGAAGCTTTCTTT. This codes for CASSLAGQTNTEAFF. This rearrangement joins TRBV5-1 to TRBJ1-1; a possible D gene is TRBD1 (6 bases). The CDR3 loop spans 15 amino acids. Germline V lookup: CDR1 SGHRS, CDR2 YFSETQ. The ends were cut back, 0 bases at V and 1 base at J, with 10 bases in the middle. The full variable domain, with the rest looked up from reference TRBV5-1 and TRBJ1-1, is KAGVTQTPRYLIKTRGQQVTLSCSPISGHRSVSWYQQTPGQGLQFLFEYFSETQRNKGNFPGRFSGRQFSNSRSEMNVSTLELGDSALYLCASSLAGQTNTEAFFGQGTRLTVV.

About this clone: In the same sample, other DNA sequences code for this CDR3. The genes are TRBV28 and TRBJ1-2; 9 bases align to TRBD1. The CDR3 loop spans 13 amino acids. The germline CDR1 and CDR2 sequences are MDHEN and SYDVKM. The junction had 2 bases not matched to a gene; V was cut back by 6 bases and J by 3 bases. Here the CDR3 DNA reads TGTGCCAGCAGAACAGGGGGCGACTATGGCTACACCTTC. Its translation is CASRTGGDYGYTF.

The chain combines TRBV30 with TRBJ1-4, with a possible D match to TRBD1 (6 bases). The germline gives CDR1 GTSNPN, CDR2 SVGIG (reference sequence). This CDR3 has 14 residues. V was clipped by 2 bases and J by 13 bases, with 20 bases between them. In DNA form, the CDR3 reads TGTGCCTGGAGTATTCCGGGCCGGGGGGCGAGACTGTTTTTT. Amino acid sequence: CAWSIPGRGARLFF.

J is TRBJ1-1 and V is TRBV6-5; 8 positions match TRBD1. V shed 0 bases, J shed 4 bases, and the junction held 1 base outside the gene matches. The CDR3 is made up of 14 amino acids. CDR1 and CDR2 (germline): MNHEY, SVGAGI. CDR3 sequence (DNA): TGTGCCAGCAGTTACTCGGACAGGGCCACTGAAGCTTTCTTT. Amino acid sequence: CASSYSDRATEAFF.

The CDR3 loop reads CASSLTGRSGAEEQYF. CDR3 coding DNA: TGTGCCAGCAGCCTCACGGGTCGTAGCGGGGCAGAAGAGCAGTACTTC. J is TRBJ2-7 and V is TRBV3-1 (or the pseudogene TRBV3-2); 8 nucleotides line up with TRBD2. The junction had 15 bases not matched to a gene; V was cut back by 4 bases and J by 7 bases. This CDR3 has 16 residues. Per germline, CDR1 LGHDT and CDR2 YNNKEL (reference sequence).

This chain joins TRBV5-1 and TRBJ1-2; 12 nucleotides line up with TRBD1. V shed 3 bases, J shed 7 bases, and the junction held 1 base outside the gene matches. The CDR3 runs to 13 residues. Germline V gene lookup returns CDR1 SGHRS and CDR2 YFSETQ. The CDR3 DNA sequence: TGCGCCAGCAGCTGGGGACAGGGGGCTGGCTACACCTTC. It codes for CASSWGQGAGYTF.

The chain carries TRBV10-3 and TRBJ1-6; weak D call: TRBD1 (5 bases). CDR3 length: 16 amino acids. The ends were cut back, 6 bases at V and 5 bases at J, with 17 bases in the middle. Germline V gives CDR1 ENHRY, CDR2 SYGVKD. CDR3 sequence: CAISHSRGGDNSPLHF. CDR3 sequence (DNA): TGTGCCATCAGCCATTCGAGGGGCGGGGATAATTCACCCCTCCACTTT.

The count of this clone is one. V and J are TRBV9 and TRBJ1-4; no clear D gene. V was pared by 4 bases and J by 5 bases, with 9 bases between. The germline CDR1 and CDR2 sequences are SGDLS and YYNGEE. The CDR3 spans 13 residues. CDR3 sequence (DNA): TGTGCCAGCAGCCAGGTACCGAATGAAAAACTGTTTTTT. Protein sequence: CASSQVPNEKLFF. The variable domain in full, with the rest retrieved from reference TRBV9 and TRBJ1-4, is DSGVTQTPKHLITATGQRVTLRCSPRSGDLSVYWYQQSLDQGLQFLIQYYNGEERAKGNILERFSAQQFPDLHSELNLSSLELGDSALYFCASSQVPNEKLFFGSGTQLSVL.

This rearrangement joins TRBV9 to TRBJ2-5; D may be TRBD2 (6 bases). Trimming took 3 bases from V and 2 from J, leaving 11 bases between them. This CDR3 has 14 amino acids. The germline CDR1 and CDR2 sequences are SGDLS and YYNGEE. CDR3 loop: CASSGGAPQETQYF. The DNA for the CDR3 is TGTGCCAGCAGCGGCGGGGCCCCGCAAGAGACCCAGTACTTC.

The rearrangement uses TRBV9 and TRBJ2-7; the D gene is possibly TRBD1 (6 bases). Per the germline V gene, CDR1 is SGDLS and CDR2 is YYNGEE. V was cut by 0 bases and J by 2 bases, with 21 bases left in between. The CDR3 runs 18 residues. Here the CDR3 reads CASSVASNPQGPPYEQYF. CDR3 nucleotide sequence: TGTGCCAGCAGCGTAGCCTCTAACCCTCAGGGGCCCCCCTACGAGCAGTACTTC.

The V call is TRBV5-1, the J call TRBJ1-1; D uncertain. CDR1 is SGHRS and CDR2 is YFSETQ in the germline V gene. The CDR3 extends over 14 amino acids. The V and J ends lost 4 bases and 4 bases respectively, with 14 bases between them. Written as DNA, the CDR3 is TGCGCCAGCAGCCTCAACGTGGGAGGCACTGAAGCTTTCTTT. Translated: CASSLNVGGTEAFF.

The chain recombines TRBV5-1 with TRBJ2-1; 9 nucleotides match TRBD2. This CDR3 has 17 residues. The V gene end was trimmed by 2 bases and the J gene end by 0 bases; junction bases not matched to a gene: 6. The germline V gene encodes CDR1 SGHRS and CDR2 YFSETQ. The DNA for the CDR3 is TGCGCCAGCAGCTTCACGACTAGCGGAAGCTCCTACAATGAGCAGTTCTTC. It codes for CASSFTTSGSSYNEQFF.

The chain carries TRBV13 and TRBJ2-3; TRBD2 might be the D (5 bases). This CDR3 has 14 residues. CDR1 PRHDT and CDR2 FYEKMQ come from the germline V gene (reference sequence). V lost 2 bases and J lost 5, with 11 bases in between. The CDR3 DNA is TGTGCCAGCAGCTTAAGGCTGGCGGGAGATACGCAGTATTTT. The encoded protein is CASSLRLAGDTQYF.

The V gene is TRBV7-2, the J gene TRBJ2-1; D possibly corresponds to TRBD2 (6 bases). Trimming stripped 5 bases from V and 6 bases from J, with 17 bases between. The V gene's germline CDR1 is SGHTA and CDR2 FQGNSA. CDR3 size: 15 residues. For the CDR3, the DNA is TGTGCCAGCAGCCCCACCCCGACTAGACCCAATGAGCAGTTCTTC. Residues: CASSPTPTRPNEQFF.

The DNA for the CDR3 is TGTGCCGCCTCGCGGGGGGGGCGTCAGCCCCAGCATTTT. It translates to CAASRGGRQPQHF. This chain uses TRBV6-5 with TRBJ1-5, with D perhaps matching TRBD1 (6 bases). The CDR3 length is 13 residues. V shed 11 bases and J shed 6 bases, with 17 bases lying between them. Germline CDR1 and CDR2: MNHEY and SVGAGI.

V is TRBV4-1 and J is TRBJ2-5; no definite D call. Per germline, CDR1 MGHRA and CDR2 YSYEKL. V shed 2 bases and J shed 1 base, with 14 bases lying between them. The CDR3 loop spans 16 amino acids. The DNA of the CDR3 is TGCGCCAGCAGCCAACGAGGCAGCGCGGTCCAAGAGACCCAGTACTTC. Its translation is CASSQRGSAVQETQYF.

The chain has TRBV18 and TRBJ2-4; 7 nucleotides match TRBD1. Unmatched junction bases numbered 7, after V lost 6 bases and J lost 8 bases. The germline V gene has CDR1 KGHSH and CDR2 LQKENI. The CDR3 extends over 13 amino acids. CDR3: CASSPGRGYIQYF. The DNA of the CDR3 is TGTGCCAGCTCCCCCGGCAGGGGGTACATTCAGTACTTC.

V usage is TRBV25-1 and J usage is TRBJ1-1, with unresolved D. Germline lookup yields CDR1 MGHDK and CDR2 SYGVNS. The CDR3 has 13 amino acids. Trimming left V 5 bases short and J 1 base short, with 8 bases between. This CDR3 reads CASSIRGNTEAFF. CDR3 nucleotide sequence: TGTGCCAGCAGTATCAGAGGGAACACTGAAGCTTTCTTT.

This rearrangement joins TRBV11-2 to TRBJ2-7; 7 nucleotides match TRBD2. The CDR3 covers 17 residues. CDR1 and CDR2 from the germline V gene are SGHAT and FQNNGV. The V segment lost 6 bases and the J segment 0 bases; nucleotides outside the gene matches: 14. The CDR3 sequence: CASRFGKRDPLSYEQYF. The DNA for the CDR3 is TGTGCCAGCAGGTTCGGCAAGCGGGACCCACTCTCCTACGAGCAGTACTTC.